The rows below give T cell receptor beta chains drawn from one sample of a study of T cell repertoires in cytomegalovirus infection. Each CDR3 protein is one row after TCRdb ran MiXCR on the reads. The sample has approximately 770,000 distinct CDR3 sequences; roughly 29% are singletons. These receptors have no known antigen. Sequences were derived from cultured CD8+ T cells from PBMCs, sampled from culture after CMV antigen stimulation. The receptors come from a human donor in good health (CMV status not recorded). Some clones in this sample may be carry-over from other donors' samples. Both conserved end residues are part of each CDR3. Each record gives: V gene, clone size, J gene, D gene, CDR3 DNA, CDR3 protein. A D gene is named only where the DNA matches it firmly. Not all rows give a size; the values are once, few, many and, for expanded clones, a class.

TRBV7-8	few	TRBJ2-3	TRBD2	TGTGCCAGCAGCGTGGGGACTAAACCGTTGAGCACAGATACGCAGTATTTT	CASSVGTKPLSTDTQYF
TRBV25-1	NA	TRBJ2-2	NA	TGTGCCAGCAGTGAATGGGGTCAGGGGGGCACCGGGGAGCTGTTTTTT	CASSEWGQGGTGELFF
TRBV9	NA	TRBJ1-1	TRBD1	TGTGCCAGCAGCCCCCAGGGGGTAGGAGGCGTGGGGGGTGAAGCTTTCTTT	CASSPQGVGGVGGEAFF
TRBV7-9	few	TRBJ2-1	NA	TGTGCCAGCAGCTCGTTTGGGAATGAGCAGTTCTTC	CASSSFGNEQFF
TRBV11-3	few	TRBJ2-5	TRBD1	TGTGCCAGCAGCTTAAATGCATGGGACAGCCAAGAGACCCAGTACTTC	CASSLNAWDSQETQYF
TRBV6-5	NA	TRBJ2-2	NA	TGTGCCAGCAGTTACAATTCTCCCGGGGAGCTGTTTTTT	CASSYNSPGELFF
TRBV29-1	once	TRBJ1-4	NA	TGCAGCACCCGACAGTCCTTGGGGGAAAAACTGTTTTTT	CSTRQSLGEKLFF
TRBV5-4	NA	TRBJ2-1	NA	TGTGCCAGCAGCTTGGAGGTTAAAGGCTACAATGAGCAGTTCTTC	CASSLEVKGYNEQFF
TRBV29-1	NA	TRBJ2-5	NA	TGCAGCGTTGAAGATTCGCGGACCCGTAAAACCCAAGAGACCCAGTACTTC	CSVEDSRTRKTQETQYF
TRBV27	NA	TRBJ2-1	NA	TGTGCCAGCACTTACGGGACCGACGTGAGCGAAGAGTTCTTC	CASTYGTDVSEEFF
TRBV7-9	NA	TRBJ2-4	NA	TGTGCCAGCAGCTTTTCGACAGGCATCGCAAACATTCAGTACTTC	CASSFSTGIANIQYF
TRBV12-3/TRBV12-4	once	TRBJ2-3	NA	TGTGCCAGCAGTTTAGTCCGTCTGGACAGCACAGATACGCAGTATTTT	CASSLVRLDSTDTQYF
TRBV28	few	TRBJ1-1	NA	TGTGCCAGCAGTCCGATACTTGGACAGAAGACGAACACTGAAGCTTTCTTT	CASSPILGQKTNTEAFF
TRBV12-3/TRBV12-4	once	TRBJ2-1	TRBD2	TGTGCCAGCAGTTCCACGACTAGCGGGGGGGCCAGCTCCTACAATGAGCAGTTCTTC	CASSSTTSGGASSYNEQFF
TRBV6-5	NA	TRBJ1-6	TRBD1	TGTGCCAGCAGTTCCTCCTACAGGGGAAGAAATTCACCCCCCCACTTT	CASSSSYRGRNSPPHF
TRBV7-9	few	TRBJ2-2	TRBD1	TGTGCCAGCAGCTCAACTGAGACAGGGAGAACCGGGGAGCTGTTTTTT	CASSSTETGRTGELFF
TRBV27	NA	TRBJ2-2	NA	TGTGCCAGCAGTTTCGCATACACCGGGGAGCTGTTTTTT	CASSFAYTGELFF
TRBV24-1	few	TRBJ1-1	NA	TGTGCCACCAGTGATAACGTACAGGGCACTGAAGCTTTCTTT	CATSDNVQGTEAFF
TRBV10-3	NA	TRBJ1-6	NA	TGTGCCATCAGTGAGAAAGGAGGGGTCTATAATTCACCCCTCCACTTT	CAISEKGGVYNSPLHF
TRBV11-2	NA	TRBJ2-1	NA	TGTGCCAGCAGCTTAGGGGCCGGGACGGTCTACAATGAGCAGTTCTTC	CASSLGAGTVYNEQFF
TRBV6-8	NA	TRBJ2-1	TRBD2	TGTGCCAGCAGTGACTTAGCGGGGGGCAATGAGCAGTTCTTC	CASSDLAGGNEQFF
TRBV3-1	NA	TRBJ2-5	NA	TGTGCCAGCAGCCAGACCGTACGGGAGACCCAGTACTTC	CASSQTVRETQYF
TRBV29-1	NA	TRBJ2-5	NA	TGCAGCGTTGAAGATGTAACAGGGCCCAGAGAGACCCAGTACTTC	CSVEDVTGPRETQYF
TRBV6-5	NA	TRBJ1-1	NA	TGTGCCAGCAGTTACGGCGACTTGTGGCTAGGCACTGAAGCTTTCTTT	CASSYGDLWLGTEAFF
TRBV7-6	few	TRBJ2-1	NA	TGTGCCAGCAGCTTCGGAGAAGGGATTGAGCAGTTCTTC	CASSFGEGIEQFF
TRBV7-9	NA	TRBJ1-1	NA	TGTGCCAGCAGCTCCGACGGCCAAGCTGAAGCTTTCTTT	CASSSDGQAEAFF
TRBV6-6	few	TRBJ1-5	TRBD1	TGTGCCAGCAGTTTAGGCGGGACAGGCATGAATCAGCCCCAGCATTTT	CASSLGGTGMNQPQHF
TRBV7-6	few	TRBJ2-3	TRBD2	TGTGCCAGCAGCTTAGTAGCGGGACTCCGCACAGATACGCAGTATTTT	CASSLVAGLRTDTQYF
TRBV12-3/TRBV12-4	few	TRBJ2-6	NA	TGTGCCAGCACCTTCGGTGGTGGGGCCAACGTCCTGACTTTC	CASTFGGGANVLTF